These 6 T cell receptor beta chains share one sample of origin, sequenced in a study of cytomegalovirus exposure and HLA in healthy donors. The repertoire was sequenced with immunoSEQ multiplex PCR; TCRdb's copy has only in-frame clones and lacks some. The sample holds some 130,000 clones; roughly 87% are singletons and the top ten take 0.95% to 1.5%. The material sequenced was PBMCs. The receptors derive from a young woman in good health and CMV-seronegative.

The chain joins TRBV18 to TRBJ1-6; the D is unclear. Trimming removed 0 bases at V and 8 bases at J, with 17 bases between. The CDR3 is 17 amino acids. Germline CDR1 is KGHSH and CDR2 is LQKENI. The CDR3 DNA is TGTGCCAGCTCACCACCCTCACAAACCCTGGGCGATTCACCCCTCCACTTT. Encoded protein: CASSPPSQTLGDSPLHF.

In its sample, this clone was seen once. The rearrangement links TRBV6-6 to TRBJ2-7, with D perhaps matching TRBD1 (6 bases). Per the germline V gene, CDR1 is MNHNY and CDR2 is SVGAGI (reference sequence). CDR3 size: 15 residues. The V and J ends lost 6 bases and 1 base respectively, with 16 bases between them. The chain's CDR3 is CASRWDLTGSYEQYF. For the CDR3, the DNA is TGTGCCAGCAGGTGGGACCTCACAGGGTCCTACGAGCAGTACTTC.

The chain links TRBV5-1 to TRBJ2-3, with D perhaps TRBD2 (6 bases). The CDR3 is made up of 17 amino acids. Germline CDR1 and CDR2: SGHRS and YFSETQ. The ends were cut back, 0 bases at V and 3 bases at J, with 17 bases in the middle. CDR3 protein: CASSLGGWSGVTDTQYF. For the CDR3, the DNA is TGCGCCAGCAGCTTGGGAGGATGGTCGGGGGTTACAGATACGCAGTATTTT.

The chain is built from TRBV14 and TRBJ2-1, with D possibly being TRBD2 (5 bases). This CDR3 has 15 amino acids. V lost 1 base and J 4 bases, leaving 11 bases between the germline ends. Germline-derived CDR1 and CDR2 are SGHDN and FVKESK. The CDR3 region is CASSQAPGSYNEQFF. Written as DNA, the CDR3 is TGTGCCAGCAGCCAAGCCCCGGGGTCTTACAATGAGCAGTTCTTC. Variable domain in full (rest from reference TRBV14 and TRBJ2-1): EAGVTQFPSHSVIEKGQTVTLRCDPISGHDNLYWYRRVMGKEIKFLLHFVKESKQDESGMPNNRFLAERTGGTYSTLKVQPAELEDSGVYFCASSQAPGSYNEQFFGPGTRLTVL.

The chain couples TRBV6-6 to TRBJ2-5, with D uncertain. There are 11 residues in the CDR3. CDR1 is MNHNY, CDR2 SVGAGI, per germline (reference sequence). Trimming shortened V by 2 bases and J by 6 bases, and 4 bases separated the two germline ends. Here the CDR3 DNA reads TGTGCCAGCAGTTACCTTCAGACCCAGTACTTC. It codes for CASSYLQTQYF.

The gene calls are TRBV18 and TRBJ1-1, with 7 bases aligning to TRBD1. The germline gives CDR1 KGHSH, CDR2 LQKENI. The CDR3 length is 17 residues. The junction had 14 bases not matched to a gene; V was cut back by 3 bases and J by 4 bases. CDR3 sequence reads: CASSPDRPDWVFTEAFF. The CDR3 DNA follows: TGTGCCAGCTCACCGGACAGGCCGGACTGGGTATTCACTGAAGCTTTCTTT.